This is a list of T cell receptor beta chains from one sample in a study of T cell responses to AZD1222 COVID-19 vaccine. The method was immunoSEQ multiplex PCR; TCRdb's version includes in-frame clones alone and lacks a portion of them. The sample lists about 150,000 clones; roughly nine tenths were seen once. Source: peripheral blood, taken on day 0 of AZD1222 vaccination. Every receptor here comes from an adult in good health. CDR3s include the opening cysteine and the closing phenylalanine or tryptophan. Each record gives: V gene, D gene, clone size, J gene, CDR3 DNA, CDR3 protein. D genes are given only for firm matches. Some rows have no size entry. The others give once, few or many, or a class for an expanded clone.

TRBV2	.	.	TRBJ1-5	TGTGCCAGCAGGGGCCAGTATAGCAATCAGCCCCAGCATTTT	CASRGQYSNQPQHF
TRBV9	.	.	TRBJ1-1	TGTGCCAGCACCCTCGGAGGGGCGACCACTGAAGCTTTCTTT	CASTLGGATTEAFF
TRBV28	.	.	TRBJ1-2	TGTGCCAGCAGCCTGGACGGACAGACTAACTATGGCTACACCTTC	CASSLDGQTNYGYTF
TRBV5-3	.	once	TRBJ1-3	TGTGCCAGAAGCCATACAGGGTTCGCTGGAAACACCATATATTTT	CARSHTGFAGNTIYF
TRBV23-1	.	.	TRBJ1-4	TGCGCCAGCAGTCGAGACGCAACTAATGAAAAACTGTTTTTT	CASSRDATNEKLFF
TRBV11-2	TRBD1	.	TRBJ2-1	TGTGCCAGCAGCTTAAGGTTGGGGACAGGGAGCAATGAGCAGTTCTTC	CASSLRLGTGSNEQFF
TRBV6-5	.	.	TRBJ2-1	TGTGCCAGCAGTTATCTCCCCACAAGCTCCTACAATGAGCAGTTCTTC	CASSYLPTSSYNEQFF
TRBV29-1	.	.	TRBJ1-5	TGCAGCGTTTGCGAGGGGACTAAACAGCCCCAGCATTTT	CSVCEGTKQPQHF
TRBV5-1	.	.	TRBJ2-7	TGCGCCAGCAGCCCCGGACAGCCCGGACCCTACGAGCAGTACTTC	CASSPGQPGPYEQYF
TRBV29-1	TRBD1	.	TRBJ2-5	TGCAGCGGGGGGACAGTCAACCAAGAGACCCAGTACTTC	CSGGTVNQETQYF
TRBV9	.	once	TRBJ1-2	TGTGCCAGCAGCGCCACCCTTTCGGGGAGCCTCTACTATGGCTACACCTTC	CASSATLSGSLYYGYTF
TRBV5-1	.	once	TRBJ1-1	TGCGCCAGCAGCTTGCCGGCAGAAGAAGCTTTCTTT	CASSLPAEEAFF
TRBV15	TRBD1	.	TRBJ1-2	TGTGCCACCAGCAGAGATGGGCAGGGGGAAGGATTAGACTATGGCTACACCTTC	CATSRDGQGEGLDYGYTF
TRBV9	TRBD2	.	TRBJ2-1	TGTGCCAGCAGCGTAGCCGCGGGGGGAAGCAATGAGCAGTTCTTC	CASSVAAGGSNEQFF
TRBV7-8	.	.	TRBJ1-3	TGTGCCAGCAGCTTAAATCAAGCGGGCTCCTCTGGAAACACCATATATTTT	CASSLNQAGSSGNTIYF
TRBV6-5	.	.	TRBJ1-1	TGTGCCAGCACCGAGCGGGGGTTGAACACTGAAGCTTTCTTT	CASTERGLNTEAFF
TRBV7-2	.	.	TRBJ2-1	TGTGCCAGCAGCTTAGATTGGACCAATGGGGTTAACAATGAGCAGTTCTTC	CASSLDWTNGVNNEQFF
TRBV7-2	.	.	TRBJ2-6	TGTGCCAGCAGCCAACGCCCCGGGGACTCTGGGGCCAACGTCCTGACTTTC	CASSQRPGDSGANVLTF
TRBV28	.	.	TRBJ1-6	TGTGCCAGCAGTTTATGGGATGGGAATTCACCCCTCCACTTT	CASSLWDGNSPLHF
TRBV5-6	.	.	TRBJ1-1	TGTGCCAGCAGCTTGCGTCTCGGCACTGAAGCTTTCTTT	CASSLRLGTEAFF
TRBV28	TRBD1	.	TRBJ1-1	TGTGCCAGCAGTTTTCGGGACAGGCGCGCTGAAGCTTTCTTT	CASSFRDRRAEAFF
TRBV5-1	TRBD2	.	TRBJ2-1	TGCGCCAGCAGCTCGATCCCTGGGACTAGCGGACGAAATGAGCAGTTCTTC	CASSSIPGTSGRNEQFF
TRBV5-4	.	few	TRBJ2-2	TGTGCCAGCAGCCGCGGGTCGTCCCCCGGGGAGCTGTTTTTT	CASSRGSSPGELFF
TRBV2	.	.	TRBJ1-5	TGTGCCAGCCGTGCCGATAGCAATCAGCCCCAGCATTTT	CASRADSNQPQHF